The source of this T cell receptor beta chain is a study of identifying expanded T cells in peripheral blood. Clones were read by immunoSEQ multiplex PCR, and TCRdb kept only the in-frame ones, dropping some. The sample shows under 130,000 clones, around 89% of them seen only once. This clone has just one count. The CDR3 contains 13 residues. Germline V gene lookup returns CDR1 SGHRS and CDR2 YFSETQ. With 1 base removed from V and 8 bases from J, the gap between germline ends came to 12 bases. The receptor was isolated from a person aged 18-69 years in good health. The V and J genes are TRBV5-1 and TRBJ1-1; D perhaps matches TRBD1 (5 bases). The sequenced sample was blood. The CDR3 sequence is CASSLWGWEEAFF. CDR3 nucleotide sequence: TGCGCCAGCAGCTTGTGGGGGTGGGAGGAAGCTTTCTTT.